The 18 T cell receptor beta chains listed next were all sequenced from one sample in a study of cytomegalovirus exposure and HLA in healthy donors. TCRdb keeps only in-frame clones here, not all; method: immunoSEQ multiplex PCR. The sample shows about 180,000 clones, about 85% of them seen only once. What was sequenced was PBMCs. These receptors were obtained from a young man in good health and CMV-seropositive.

The genes are TRBV29-1 and TRBJ2-6; D gene unclear. V gave up 5 bases and J gave up 2 bases, with 4 bases separating them. This CDR3 is built from 12 residues. From germline, CDR1 is SQVTM and CDR2 ANQGSEA. CDR3 protein: CSVTAGANVLTF. CDR3 sequence (DNA): TGCAGCGTTACAGCTGGGGCCAACGTCCTGACTTTC.

The chain joins TRBV28 to TRBJ2-2, with 8 bases fitting TRBD1. Germline V gene sequence: CDR1 MDHEN, CDR2 SYDVKM. This CDR3 has 16 amino acids. V shed 4 bases, J shed 3 bases, and the junction held 7 bases outside the gene matches. The DNA for the CDR3 is TGTGCCAGCAGTTGGACGACAGGGGATTACACCGGGGAGCTGTTTTTT. Protein sequence: CASSWTTGDYTGELFF.

The V and J genes are TRBV7-7 and TRBJ2-2, with 9 bases fitting TRBD1. Unmatched junction bases numbered 1, after V lost 3 bases and J lost 5 bases. The CDR3 is 14 amino acids. The germline CDR1 and CDR2 sequences are SSHAT and FNYEAQ (reference sequence). This CDR3 is CASSLGQGTGELFF. The CDR3 DNA reads TGTGCCAGCAGCTTGGGACAGGGAACCGGGGAGCTGTTTTTT.

The genes are TRBV5-4 and TRBJ2-3, with D maybe TRBD2 (5 bases). Germline-derived CDR1 and CDR2 are SGHNT and YYREEE (reference sequence). The CDR3 spans 16 residues. V was shortened by 4 bases and J by 1 base, with 16 bases between the two germline ends. The CDR3 DNA sequence: TGTGCCAGCAGCGCAGGACTTCCCGCCGGCACAGATACGCAGTATTTT. This codes for CASSAGLPAGTDTQYF.

The chain joins TRBV10-3 to TRBJ2-2; D not resolved. CDR1 is ENHRY and CDR2 is SYGVKD in the germline V gene. V lost 6 bases and J lost 1, with 3 bases in between. The CDR3 is 12 residues long. CDR3 loop: CAISMNTGELFF. The CDR3 DNA follows: TGTGCCATCAGCATGAACACCGGGGAGCTGTTTTTT.

The gene calls are TRBV7-2 and TRBJ2-7; 8 bases are shared with TRBD2. From germline, CDR1 is SGHTA and CDR2 FQGNSA. With V trimmed by 3 bases and J by 3 bases, 4 bases remained unmatched. This CDR3 is 14 amino acids long. The CDR3 spells CASSFVSGGYEQYF. The DNA for the CDR3 is TGTGCCAGCAGCTTCGTGAGCGGGGGCTACGAGCAGTACTTC.

The chain employs TRBV28 and TRBJ2-7; 7 bases fit TRBD2. The germline V gene has CDR1 MDHEN and CDR2 SYDVKM. J was trimmed by 0 bases and V by 1 base; bases with no gene match: 9. The CDR3 contains 17 residues. The CDR3 DNA is TGTGCCAGCAGTTTATTTTCTAGCGGACTCTCCTCCTACGAGCAGTACTTC. Its protein is CASSLFSSGLSSYEQYF.

V usage is TRBV5-1 and J usage is TRBJ1-4; 8 nucleotides agree with TRBD1. Germline V lookup: CDR1 SGHRS, CDR2 YFSETQ. The CDR3 length is 13 residues. With V trimmed by 7 bases and J by 4 bases, 3 bases remained unmatched. The CDR3 DNA reads as TGCGCCAGCGGGACAGGAAATAATGAAAAACTGTTTTTT. It is translated as CASGTGNNEKLFF.

This chain uses TRBV7-8 with TRBJ2-7, with 7 nucleotides matching TRBD2. Germline assignment: CDR1 SGHVS and CDR2 FQNEAQ. J gave up 7 bases and V 9 bases, and 18 bases lay outside the gene matches. The CDR3 contains 15 residues. This CDR3 reads CASILPPGGSGEQYF. The DNA for the CDR3 is TGTGCCAGTATCCTTCCCCCGGGAGGCTCGGGGGAGCAGTACTTC.

The chain links TRBV28 to TRBJ1-5, with 8 bases aligning to TRBD1. The CDR3 extends over 16 amino acids. The germline V gene has CDR1 MDHEN and CDR2 SYDVKM. V was clipped by 5 bases and J by 2 bases; unmatched bases: 8. The CDR3 bases are TGTGCCAGCAGTGCTCAGGGGGCACTGGGCAATCAGCCCCAGCATTTT. Translation: CASSAQGALGNQPQHF.

The rearrangement joins TRBV21-1 to TRBJ2-7; the DNA was not compared with TRBD1, the D call given in the table. TRBV21-1 represents a pseudogene. The CDR3 is 16 residues long. The CDR3 sequence is CASSKGEVTGPYEQYF. The CDR3 region has the DNA TGTGCCAGCAGCAAAGGAGAGGTCACAGGGCCCTACGAGCAGTACTTC.

The genes are TRBV6-5 and TRBJ2-5, with D perhaps TRBD2 (5 bases). There are 14 residues in the CDR3. V lost 3 bases and J lost 5, with 13 bases in between. Germline CDR1 reads MNHEY; CDR2 reads SVGAGI. The CDR3 nucleotides read TGTGCCAGCAGTTATGGAGGCTGGTCTGAGACCCAGTACTTC. It yields the protein CASSYGGWSETQYF.

V and J are TRBV28 and TRBJ1-4, with a weak D call TRBD1 (6 bases). The germline V gene encodes CDR1 MDHEN and CDR2 SYDVKM. The CDR3 covers 14 residues. Trimming stripped 8 bases from V and 3 bases from J, with 13 bases between. The CDR3 loop is CASGGGAANEKLFF. The DNA of the CDR3 is TGTGCCAGCGGCGGGGGGGCAGCTAATGAAAAACTGTTTTTT.

The chain recombines TRBV6-5 with TRBJ1-4; D might be TRBD1 (5 bases). Trimming shortened V by 0 bases and J by 7 bases, and 12 bases separated the two germline ends. The CDR3 loop spans 15 amino acids. Per germline, CDR1 MNHEY and CDR2 SVGAGI. This CDR3 reads CASSYSAGGSEKLFF. Written as DNA, the CDR3 is TGTGCCAGCAGTTACTCGGCGGGGGGTAGTGAAAAACTGTTTTTT.

The chain combines TRBV29-1 with TRBJ1-2, with TRBD1 identical over 7 bases. With V trimmed by 7 bases and J by 4 bases, 3 bases remained unmatched. Germline V gene data show CDR1 as SQVTM and CDR2 as ANQGSEA. The CDR3 spans 11 residues. The CDR3 DNA follows: TGCAGCGGCGGGACAGCCTATGGCTACACCTTC. Translation gives CSGGTAYGYTF.

J is TRBJ2-5 and V is TRBV30, with 12 bases matching TRBD2. The CDR3 is 17 amino acids. Unmatched junction bases numbered 12, after V lost 3 bases and J lost 4 bases. Germline values: CDR1 GTSNPN, CDR2 SVGIG (reference sequence). The CDR3 here is CAWRAASGGAGSETQYF. Written as DNA, the CDR3 is TGTGCCTGGAGGGCGGCTAGCGGGGGGGCCGGATCAGAGACCCAGTACTTC.

The rearrangement uses TRBV11-3 and TRBJ1-6; TRBD1 aligns across 7 bases. The length of the CDR3 is 13 residues. Germline CDR1 SGHNT, CDR2 YENEEA. Trimming removed 8 bases from V and 9 bases from J; junction bases left unmatched: 7. The chain's CDR3 is CASSGTAFSPLHF. As DNA, the CDR3 is TGTGCCAGCTCCGGGACAGCTTTTTCACCCCTCCACTTT. Filled out from reference TRBV11-3 and TRBJ1-6, the complete variable domain reads EAGVVQSPRYKIIEKKQPVAFWCNPISGHNTLYWYLQNLGQGPELLIRYENEEAVDDSQLPKDRFSAERLKGVDSTLKIQPAELGDSAVYLCASSGTAFSPLHFGNGTRLTVT.

This chain connects TRBV7-4 to TRBJ2-1; D call uncertain. The germline gives CDR1 SGHVT, CDR2 SQSDAQ. This CDR3 region has 15 residues. The V end was cut by 5 bases, the J end by 0 bases, with 11 bases between. CDR3 nucleotide sequence: TGTGCCAGCAGCGTACAGTCGACCTCCTACAATGAGCAGTTCTTC. This encodes CASSVQSTSYNEQFF.